This record concerns one T cell receptor (beta chain) sequence. This clonotype was counted many times. The antigen it recognizes is unknown. No base qualities exist here, and no much larger clone lies one base off it. This sample stems from a study of neurological immune-mediated disorders (dated by TCRdb to the late 2010s). For the study in its entirety: Among the approximately 35 multiple sclerosis patients, relapsing-remitting MS was present in around 30 and secondary progressive MS was present in 3. Peripheral blood TCR-beta repertoires from HTLV-I-associated myelopathy (HAM/TSP) patients, multiple sclerosis patients and healthy controls were compared by UMI-based sequencing. The 90 to 110 TCR-beta libraries included longitudinal samples, technical triplicates and paired sorted CD4+ and CD8+ T-cell subsets alongside PBMC samples. The cohort included approximately 70 subjects: approximately 14 with HAM/TSP, approximately 35 with multiple sclerosis, and roughly 20 healthy controls. Overall results and qualifications from the work: Across subjects, expanded clones never shared an identical CDR3 amino acid sequence, which suggests that the TCR-beta repertoires in every group were private. The MS cluster was not associated with any clinical or MRI features, and the authors stated that larger cohorts are needed. TCR clonal expansion was greatest in HAM/TSP patients and smallest in MS patients, who ranked below even healthy controls. In a phylogenetic analysis, the repertoires of 18 out of 34 MS patients fell into a single cluster of related CDR3 sequences, pointing to a possible signature at the repertoire level.

To synthesize cDNA, template-switch 5'RACE was performed with a primer carrying a 10-nucleotide random unique molecular identifier so that each TCR transcript was tagged. Every sequencing run covered 15-18 subjects and yielded more than 160 million TCR-beta sequences. Total RNA was extracted with the RNeasy kit. The KAPA Real-time Library Amplification kit was used to amplify TCR-beta VDJ regions with primers targeting the TCR constant region and the 5'RACE anchor. A first PCR added sample indexes and Illumina adaptors, and a second PCR then raised library yield. The roughly 650 bp TCR product was size-selected on a 2% E-gel SizeSelection system after Ampure bead purification. Before pooling, libraries had their quality checked on a Bioanalyzer, their concentration measured with Qubit, and their quantity determined with the Kapa Library Quantification kit. An Illumina HiSeq 2500 sequenced the libraries paired-end 2 x 150 bp. To increase sequence diversity, roughly 24-31% phiX was spiked into each library pool. On the authors' methods: The UMI-based MiGEC pipeline processed quality-filtered reads and removed over 80% of raw TCR sequences during error correction. VDJ genes were aligned to IMGT germline references, and clonotypes were defined by unique CDR3 amino acid sequence plus V-J genes. Clonal expansion, Shannon diversity and CDR3 relatedness were evaluated with VDJtools (CalcPairwiseDistances, ClusterSamples), while phylogenetic trees were built in CLCbio workbench. Expanded clones were defined as having at least 8 unique UMIs, based on coefficient-of-variation modelling across technical triplicates. In TCRdb, the public reads were trimmed at Q25 with fastp and aligned with MiXCR, with productive beta chains retained. CDR3 protein duplicates are merged, each entry listing the most common genes and DNA. The V and J calls were not made by the authors but by TCRdb's processing. This sample holds 45,000 to 60,000 distinct CDR3 sequences; around 4% were observed only once. The ten largest make up 1.5% to 2% of the sample.

The CDR3 contains 15 residues, cysteine and phenylalanine counted. The DNA shown is the 45-base CDR3, in frame from base 1. The germline V gene encodes CDR1 SGHRS and CDR2 YFSETQ. V loses 4 bases, J loses 4 bases, and the germline ends lie 14 bases apart. Libraries from unsorted PBMCs were made from 2 million PBMCs kept in RNAlater at -80 degrees C until RNA extraction. The multiple sclerosis patients were enrolled in a US clinical protocol that used magnetic resonance imaging to evaluate disease progression. PBMCs were separated from peripheral blood using Ficoll-Hypaque density gradient centrifugation and then cryopreserved in liquid nitrogen.

Sequencing was performed on PBMCs. The chain joins TRBV5-1 to TRBJ2-2; too little of a D gene remains to name it. The clonotype was recovered from a young man with multiple sclerosis. The nucleotide sequence reads as follows: TGCGCCAGCAGCGCCCAGGTCGAGGTCACCGGGGAGCTGTTTTTT. Its translation reads: CASSAQVEVTGELFF.